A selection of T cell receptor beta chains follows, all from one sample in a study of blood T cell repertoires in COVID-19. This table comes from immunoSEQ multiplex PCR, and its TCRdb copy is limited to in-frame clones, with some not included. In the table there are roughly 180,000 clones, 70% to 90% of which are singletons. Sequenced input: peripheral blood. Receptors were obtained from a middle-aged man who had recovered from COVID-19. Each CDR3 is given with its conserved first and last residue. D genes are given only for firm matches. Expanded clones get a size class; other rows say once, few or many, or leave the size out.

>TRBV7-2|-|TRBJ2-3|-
CASSLGGIDTQYF
TGTGCCAGCAGCTTAGGAGGAATAGATACGCAGTATTTT
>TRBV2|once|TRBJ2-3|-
CASNMAASTDTQYF
TGTGCCAGCAATATGGCGGCCAGCACAGATACGCAGTATTTT
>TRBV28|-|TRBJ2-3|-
CASSLRGSTDTQYF
TGTGCCAGCAGTTTAAGGGGCTCTACAGATACGCAGTATTTT
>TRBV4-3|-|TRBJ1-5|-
CASSQDERVGHSDQPQHF
TGCGCCAGCAGCCAAGATGAGAGGGTGGGCCACTCCGATCAGCCCCAGCATTTT
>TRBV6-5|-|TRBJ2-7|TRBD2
CASSSAGGTYEQYF
TGTGCCAGCAGTTCAGCGGGAGGCACCTACGAGCAGTACTTC
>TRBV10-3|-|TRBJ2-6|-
CAISGQASGANVLTF
TGTGCCATCAGTGGACAGGCCTCTGGGGCCAACGTCCTGACTTTC
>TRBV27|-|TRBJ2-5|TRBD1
CASSSQGAGQETQYF
TGTGCCAGCAGCAGCCAGGGGGCTGGCCAAGAGACCCAGTACTTC
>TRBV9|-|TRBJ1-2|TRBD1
CASSEGATGFDGYTF
TGTGCCAGCAGCGAGGGGGCTACAGGGTTCGATGGCTACACCTTC
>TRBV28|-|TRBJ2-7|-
CASRPGTLHEQYF
TGTGCCAGCAGACCCGGGACTCTACACGAGCAGTACTTC
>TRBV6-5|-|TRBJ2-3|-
CASSSVGTPTDTQYF
TGTGCCAGCAGTTCCGTCGGGACTCCCACAGATACGCAGTATTTT
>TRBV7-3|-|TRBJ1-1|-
CASSRGGSNTEAFF
TGTGCCAGCAGCCGCGGAGGCTCGAACACTGAAGCTTTCTTT